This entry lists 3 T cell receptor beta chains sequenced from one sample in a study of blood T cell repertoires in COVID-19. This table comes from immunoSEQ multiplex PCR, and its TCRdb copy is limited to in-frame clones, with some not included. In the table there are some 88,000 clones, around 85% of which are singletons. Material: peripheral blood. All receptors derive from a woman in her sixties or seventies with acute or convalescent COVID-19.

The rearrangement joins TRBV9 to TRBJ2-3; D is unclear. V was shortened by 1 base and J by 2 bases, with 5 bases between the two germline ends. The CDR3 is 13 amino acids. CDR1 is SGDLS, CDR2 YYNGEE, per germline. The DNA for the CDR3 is TGTGCCAGCAGCGTACAGGTCACAGATACGCAGTATTTT. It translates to CASSVQVTDTQYF.

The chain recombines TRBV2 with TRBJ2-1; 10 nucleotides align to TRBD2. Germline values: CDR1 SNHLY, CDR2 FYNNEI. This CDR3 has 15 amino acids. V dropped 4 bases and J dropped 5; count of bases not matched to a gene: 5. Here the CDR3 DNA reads TGTGCCAGCAGTGTTGGGCTAGCGGGGGACAATGAGCAGTTCTTC. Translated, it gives CASSVGLAGDNEQFF.

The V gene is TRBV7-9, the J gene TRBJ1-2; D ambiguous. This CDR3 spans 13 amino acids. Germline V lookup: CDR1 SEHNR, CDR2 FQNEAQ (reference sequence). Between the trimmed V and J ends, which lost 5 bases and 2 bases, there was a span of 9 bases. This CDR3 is CASSPTRNYGYTF. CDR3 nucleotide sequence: TGTGCCAGCAGCCCAACTAGGAACTATGGCTACACCTTC.